This TCR beta chain emerged from a study of identical twins. This clonotype was recorded many times. TCRdb fed the 5' RACE reads into MiXCR, producing one record per CDR3 protein. This sample carries fewer than 500,000 distinct CDR3 sequences, 24% of them seen once, and the ten largest clones take roughly 3%. The length of the CDR3 is 16 residues. V shed 0 bases and J shed 0 bases, with 11 bases lying between them. Germline V gene lookup returns CDR1 LGHNA and CDR2 YNFKEQ. This same sample was also part of a study on T cells expressing NK-cell markers. That report adds: A few donors likewise had their CD3+CD56-NKG2C+ fraction led by these clonotypes.

The chain has TRBV4-2 and TRBJ1-2, with D unclear. Sequenced input: CD4+ T cells sorted from blood. This clonotype was sampled from a woman aged 18-29 years in good health. For the CDR3, the DNA is TGTGCCAGCAGCCAAGACCAGAATACTGCTAACTATGGCTACACCTTC. It is translated as CASSQDQNTANYGYTF.